This T cell receptor (beta chain) is drawn from a study of blood T cell repertoires in COVID-19. Across the study: T cells, B-cell-depleted T cells, or PBMCs provided the cDNA or gDNA that served as material.

Original processing notes: Scientists estimated how many nucleated cells there were by amplifying reference gene primers. Profiling relied on immunoSEQ multiplex PCR, and the TCRdb table lists in-frame clones only, not all of them. The V and J calls and clone size were taken over from that table, and D and trimming were inferred from the DNA. The sample lists roughly 88,000 clones, under 95% occurring once. Specimen: peripheral blood. The clonotype originates from a woman in her fifties or sixties in a cohort sampled during active COVID-19.

CDR3 nucleotides: TGTGCCAGCGGGGAGGCGGGGTCAGATACGCAGTATTTT. This sequence encodes CASGEAGSDTQYF. The chain combines TRBV6-5 with TRBJ2-3; D possibly corresponds to TRBD2 (6 bases). CDR1 is MNHEY and CDR2 is SVGAGI in the germline V gene. The CDR3 covers 13 residues. V was shortened by 8 bases and J by 4 bases, with 13 bases between the two germline ends.